This T cell receptor beta chain was retrieved from a study of cytotoxic CD8 clonotypes in ibrutinib-treated CLL. TCR beta library input comprised approximately 1.9 micrograms of genomic DNA from cryopreserved PBMCs. On this clone itself: As yet, its antigen is unknown.

Broader study findings: Baseline values of clonality outstripped age-matched healthy donors and followed circulating CD8+ T-cell counts. Higher clonality was seen at ibrutinib response and a return toward baseline at progression.

CDR3 length: 12 residues. In germline, CDR1 is GTSNPN, CDR2 SVGIG (reference sequence). The V and J ends lost 5 bases and 8 bases respectively, with 15 bases between them. Only in-frame clones appear in the TCRdb table, and some are missing; sequencing was by immunoSEQ multiplex PCR. Of 58,000 or so clones in the sample, 45% to 60% were seen once. The clonotype comes from a human donor with chronic lymphocytic leukemia. The V and J genes are TRBV30 and TRBJ1-2; D is unclear. The source material was PBMCs, sampled after 12 months of ibrutinib treatment. CDR3 nucleotides: TGTGCCTGGTCCCTCGGATGGCACGGCTACACCTTC. Protein: CAWSLGWHGYTF. Looking up the rest from reference TRBV30 and TRBJ1-2 gives the full variable domain: SQTIHQWPATLVQPVGSPLSLECTVEGTSNPNLYWYRQAAGRGLQLLFYSVGIGQISSEVPQNLSASRPQDRQFILSSKKLLLSDSGFYLCAWSLGWHGYTFGSGTRLTVV.